A selection of T cell receptor beta chains follows, all from one sample in a study of human T cells and chemical hapten exposure. TCRdb analysed the RACE reads with MiXCR anew, one entry per CDR3 protein. The table includes roughly 94,000 distinct CDR3 sequences, around 9.3% detected once. The sequences come from whole blood, collected in connection with sensitization to the hapten diphenylcyclopropenone (DPC). All receptors come from a woman in her thirties or forties with alopecia areata. Some clones in this sample may be carry-over from other donors' samples. Both conserved end residues are part of each CDR3. D genes are given only for firm matches. The size of a clone is reported for some rows only, either as once, few or many, or as a class for expanded clones.

V	D	size	J	CDR3	DNA
TRBV2	NA	many	TRBJ2-6	CASGLSGANVLTF	TGTGCCAGCGGACTATCCGGGGCCAACGTCCTGACTTTC
TRBV7-2	TRBD1	few	TRBJ2-4	CASGQGAQSIQYF	TGTGCCAGCGGGCAGGGGGCGCAGAGCATTCAGTACTTC
TRBV10-3	TRBD2	few	TRBJ2-7	CAISDSGARGEQYF	TGTGCCATCAGTGACAGCGGGGCCCGAGGGGAGCAGTACTTC
TRBV5-1	NA	NA	TRBJ2-7	CASSPNYYEQYF	TGCGCCAGCAGCCCGAACTACTACGAGCAGTACTTC
TRBV7-2	NA	many	TRBJ2-7	CASTRRRGTYEQYF	TGTGCCAGCACTCGCCGGCGGGGTACCTACGAGCAGTACTTC
TRBV7-7	TRBD2	few	TRBJ2-1	CASSLVAGGKQFF	TGTGCTAGCAGCTTAGTCGCGGGAGGCAAGCAGTTCTTC
TRBV29-1	TRBD2	few	TRBJ2-1	CSVVGGITSGSSLYEQFF	TGCAGCGTTGTGGGGGGGATTACTAGCGGGAGTTCTCTGTATGAGCAGTTCTTC
TRBV6-2/TRBV6-3	NA	many	TRBJ2-2	CASSPRQAGDTGELFF	TGTGCCAGCAGCCCCCGACAGGCCGGTGACACCGGGGAGCTGTTTTTT
TRBV7-9	NA	medium-sized	TRBJ2-5	CASSSEGETQYF	TGTGCCAGCAGCTCGGAGGGAGAGACCCAGTACTTC
TRBV20-1	TRBD2	NA	TRBJ2-1	CSARGTLAGGIEQFF	TGCAGTGCTAGAGGGACACTAGCGGGAGGAATTGAGCAGTTCTTC
TRBV12-3/TRBV12-4	NA	many	TRBJ2-7	CASSNAYEQYF	TGTGCCAGCAGTAACGCCTACGAGCAGTACTTC
TRBV12-3/TRBV12-4	NA	NA	TRBJ1-6	CASSQSRNSPLHF	TGTGCCAGCAGCCAGAGTCGTAATTCACCCCTCCACTTT
TRBV20-1	TRBD1	NA	TRBJ2-7	CSARRTGKVWTYEQYF	TGCAGTGCTAGGAGGACAGGGAAGGTTTGGACCTACGAGCAGTACTTC
TRBV9	TRBD1	many	TRBJ1-5	CASTRTGSRNQPQHF	TGTGCCAGCACCCGGACAGGGAGTCGCAATCAGCCCCAGCATTTT
TRBV5-1	NA	few	TRBJ1-5	CASSLAGDSNQPQHF	TGCGCCAGCAGCTTGGCAGGCGATAGCAATCAGCCCCAGCATTTT
TRBV6-5	NA	NA	TRBJ1-1	CASWTRSNTEAFF	TGTGCCAGTTGGACACGAAGCAACACTGAAGCTTTCTTT
TRBV7-9	NA	few	TRBJ2-3	CASSLEAGTDTQYF	TGTGCCAGCAGCTTAGAGGCTGGCACAGATACGCAGTATTTT
TRBV18	NA	many	TRBJ1-6	CASSPTAVLPSSYNSPLHF	TGTGCCAGCTCACCTACGGCGGTGCTACCGAGCTCCTATAATTCACCCCTCCACTTT
TRBV18	NA	few	TRBJ1-3	CASSPDRRNTIYF	TGTGCCAGCTCACCGGACAGAAGAAACACCATATATTTT
TRBV29-1	NA	many	TRBJ2-5	CSVLGSEETQYF	TGCAGCGTTTTGGGATCGGAAGAGACCCAGTACTTC
TRBV28	NA	many	TRBJ1-1	CASRLTGLPEAFF	TGTGCCAGCAGGTTGACAGGTTTACCTGAAGCTTTCTTT
TRBV28	TRBD1	many	TRBJ2-3	CASQPGQRVTDTQYF	TGTGCCAGCCAACCGGGACAGCGAGTAACAGATACGCAGTATTTT
TRBV15	NA	NA	TRBJ2-7	CATSREGRLGYCEQYF	TGTGCCACCAGCAGAGAGGGCAGGCTAGGGTACTGTGAGCAGTACTTC
TRBV7-9	TRBD1	many	TRBJ1-2	CASSLGQQGTPYGYTF	TGTGCCAGCAGCTTAGGCCAACAGGGGACCCCCTATGGCTACACCTTC
TRBV20-1	NA	many	TRBJ1-1	CSARGRTTQNTEAFF	TGCAGTGCTAGAGGACGTACAACACAGAACACTGAAGCTTTCTTT
TRBV7-2	NA	NA	TRBJ2-7	CASSSDPTYEQYF	TGTGCCAGCAGCTCCGACCCCACCTACGAGCAGTACTTC
TRBV6-6	TRBD2	NA	TRBJ2-7	CASSYGASGPYEQYF	TGTGCCAGCAGTTACGGGGCTAGCGGTCCCTACGAGCAGTACTTC
TRBV9	TRBD2	many	TRBJ2-1	CASTPGGEIAGAAGNNEQFF	TGTGCCAGCACCCCGGGGGGGGAAATAGCGGGAGCCGCGGGGAACAATGAGCAGTTCTTC
TRBV29-1	NA	few	TRBJ1-1	CSVGGRTEAFF	TGCAGCGTTGGAGGACGGACTGAAGCTTTCTTT
TRBV9	TRBD1	NA	TRBJ1-6	CASSRTGAQNSPLHF	TGTGCCAGCAGCCGGACAGGGGCACAGAATTCACCCCTCCACTTT
TRBV6-4	TRBD1	many	TRBJ2-2	CASRQGGDTGELFF	TGTGCCAGCCGACAGGGTGGGGACACCGGGGAGCTGTTTTTT
TRBV28	NA	many	TRBJ1-1	CASSVMNTEAFF	TGTGCCAGCAGTGTGATGAACACTGAAGCTTTCTTT
TRBV20-1	NA	many	TRBJ2-2	CSAYRGGPNTGELFF	TGCAGTGCTTATCGGGGAGGTCCGAACACCGGGGAGCTGTTTTTT
TRBV29-1	TRBD2	many	TRBJ2-5	CSVLAGVETQYF	TGCAGCGTTTTAGCGGGAGTGGAGACCCAGTACTTC
TRBV27	NA	few	TRBJ2-3	CASSEIITSTDTQYF	TGTGCCAGCAGTGAAATTATCACTAGCACAGATACGCAGTATTTT
TRBV29-1	NA	many	TRBJ2-1	CSVGRSDYYNEQFF	TGCAGCGTTGGGAGGAGTGACTACTACAATGAGCAGTTCTTC
TRBV20-1	TRBD1	NA	TRBJ1-1	CSAAGGDVWRAFF	TGCAGTGCTGCAGGGGGCGACGTATGGAGAGCTTTCTTT
TRBV20-1	NA	few	TRBJ1-5	CSARNVGNQPQHF	TGCAGTGCTAGAAATGTAGGCAATCAGCCCCAGCATTTT
TRBV5-4	NA	many	TRBJ2-7	CASSRYSYEQYF	TGTGCCAGCAGCCGATACTCCTACGAGCAGTACTTC
TRBV28	TRBD1	few	TRBJ2-7	CASSQEGQPYEQYF	TGTGCCAGCAGTCAAGAGGGACAGCCATACGAGCAGTACTTC
TRBV27	TRBD1	many	TRBJ1-2	CASGWTGEDGYTF	TGTGCCAGCGGATGGACAGGGGAAGATGGCTACACCTTC
TRBV7-2	TRBD2	many	TRBJ2-1	CASSRKLAGYNEQFF	TGTGCCAGCAGCCGTAAACTAGCGGGGTACAATGAGCAGTTCTTC
TRBV29-1	NA	many	TRBJ2-7	CSVEVPGVAYEQYF	TGCAGCGTTGAGGTTCCGGGGGTTGCCTACGAGCAGTACTTC